The text below deals with one T cell receptor beta chain. This CDR3 contains 17 residues. CDR1 SGHVS and CDR2 FQNEAQ come from the germline V gene. Trimming cost V 4 bases and J 3 bases; bases outside gene matches: 10. This entry is derived from a study of technical replicates of blood from several donors. Method: immunoSEQ multiplex PCR; TCRdb's copy keeps in-frame clones and lacks some. The sample holds under 8,500 clones, 75% to 90% seen once. What was sequenced was PBMCs. This chain joins TRBV7-8 and TRBJ2-2, with 8 bases matching TRBD1. This receptor was obtained from a human donor in good health. CDR3 amino acids: CASSSSPGGLDTGELFF. Here the CDR3 DNA reads TGTGCCAGCAGCTCCTCCCCAGGGGGCCTTGACACCGGGGAGCTGTTTTTT.